Following are 32 T cell receptor beta chains from one sample sequenced in a study of control samples from healthy donors and cancer patients. Assay used: immunoSEQ multiplex PCR; TCRdb lists only in-frame clones, some missing. The profile shows about 190,000 clones, 90% to 95% of them singletons. Specimen: blood. The receptors derive from a man aged 25-40 years in good health.

CDR3 residues: CASSHGTGQGYSYEQYF. The CDR3 DNA reads TGTGCCAGCAGCCACGGCACCGGACAGGGTTACTCCTACGAGCAGTACTTC. The chain employs TRBV27 and TRBJ2-7; 8 bases map to TRBD1. Unmatched junction bases numbered 13, after V lost 6 bases and J lost 0 bases. Germline values: CDR1 MNHEY, CDR2 SMNVEV (reference sequence). The CDR3 covers 17 residues.

The V call is TRBV25-1, the J call TRBJ2-7; 7 nucleotides match TRBD2. The CDR3 consists of 13 residues. Germline-derived CDR1 and CDR2 are MGHDK and SYGVNS. Trimming cost V 8 bases and J 7 bases; bases outside gene matches: 11. The DNA of the CDR3 is TGTGCCAGCGGGGACTATAGCTCTTGGGAGCAGTACTTC. It translates to CASGDYSSWEQYF.

The rearrangement joins TRBV7-9 to TRBJ1-4, with 7 bases lining up with TRBD1. V was clipped by 5 bases and J by 7 bases; unmatched bases: 7. Germline values: CDR1 SEHNR, CDR2 FQNEAQ (reference sequence). The CDR3 totals 14 residues. CDR3 in DNA: TGTGCCAGCAGCCTCGGGACAGCGGGTGAAAAACTGTTTTTT. It translates to CASSLGTAGEKLFF. Together with reference TRBV7-9 and TRBJ1-4, the CDR3 gives the full variable domain: DTGVSQNPRHKITKRGQNVTFRCDPISEHNRLYWYRQTLGQGPEFLTYFQNEAQLEKSRLLSDRFSAERPKGSFSTLEIQRTEQGDSAMYLCASSLGTAGEKLFFGSGTQLSVL.

On this clone: Germline and junction disagree at one end, which may indicate a read error. The chain recombines TRBV2 with TRBJ2-4; D remains unclear. Germline V lookup: CDR1 SNHLY, CDR2 FYNNEI. The CDR3 spans 9 residues. The CDR3, as DNA: TGTGCCAGCAACCCGCCGTGGAACTTC. Translated, it gives CASNPPWNF.

V usage is TRBV19 and J usage is TRBJ1-3, with D uncertain. CDR1 is LNHDA and CDR2 is SQIVND in the germline V gene (reference sequence). This CDR3 contains 15 residues. V shed 3 bases and J shed 4 bases, with 13 bases lying between them. The CDR3 nucleotides read TGTGCCAGTAGTATTATGGTGGGGATGGGAAACACCATATATTTT. Its translation: CASSIMVGMGNTIYF.

This clone was seen a single time. V and J are TRBV10-2 and TRBJ1-5; the D is unclear. This CDR3 region has 17 residues. Looked up from germline, CDR1 is WSHSY and CDR2 is SAAADI. The ends were cut back, 6 bases at V and 0 bases at J, with 18 bases in the middle. The CDR3 nucleotides read TGCGCCAGCAGGCATCTACACAGTAAGAATAGCAATCAGCCCCAGCATTTT. Its translation: CASRHLHSKNSNQPQHF.

The CDR3 region is CASSYHRNEKLFF. The DNA of the CDR3 is TGTGCCAGCAGTTACCACAGAAATGAAAAACTGTTTTTT. This chain links TRBV6-6 with TRBJ1-4, with D unclear. Germline V CDR1 and CDR2: MNHNY, SVGAGI (reference sequence). Trimming shortened V by 2 bases and J by 5 bases, and 6 bases separated the two germline ends. The CDR3 loop spans 13 amino acids.

Worth noting for this clone: Other DNA sequences of this sample code for an identical CDR3. The chain recombines TRBV2 with TRBJ1-6; TRBD1 might be the D (5 bases). The length of the CDR3 is 12 residues. Trimming stripped 3 bases from V and 10 bases from J, with 7 bases between. Germline values: CDR1 SNHLY, CDR2 FYNNEI. The CDR3 is CASSDRVSPLHF. The CDR3 region has the DNA TGTGCCAGCAGTGACAGGGTCTCACCCCTCCACTTT.

In DNA form, the CDR3 reads TGTGCCAGCAGCCCCCGACAGGGCTATGGCTACACCTTC. It codes for CASSPRQGYGYTF. The genes are TRBV3-1 (or the pseudogene TRBV3-2) and TRBJ1-2, with 7 nucleotides matching TRBD1. The CDR3 runs 13 residues. The V segment lost 4 bases and the J segment 4 bases; nucleotides outside the gene matches: 3. The germline CDR1 and CDR2 sequences are LGHDT and YNNKEL (reference sequence).

The rearrangement links TRBV6-6 to TRBJ1-5; no reliable D call. Trimming removed 8 bases at V and 0 bases at J, with 11 bases between. Germline V gives CDR1 MNHNY, CDR2 SVGAGI (reference sequence). The CDR3 has 14 residues. CDR3 in amino acids: CASSRDYSNQPQHF. For the CDR3, the DNA is TGTGCCAGCTCCCGAGATTATAGCAATCAGCCCCAGCATTTT.

The chain uses TRBV11-2 and TRBJ2-7; 8 bases are shared with TRBD1. The CDR3 is made up of 16 amino acids. CDR1 is SGHAT, CDR2 FQNNGV, per germline. V shed 3 bases and J 3 bases; nucleotides not matched to a gene: 10. CDR3: CASSFRRDRGDYEQYF. CDR3 DNA: TGTGCCAGCAGCTTTCGACGAGACAGGGGAGACTACGAGCAGTACTTC.

The CDR3 DNA reads as TGTGCCAGCAGCGTCGCCAGGGGAACAGATACGCAGTATTTT. It specifies CASSVARGTDTQYF. V is TRBV9 and J is TRBJ2-3, with D possibly matching TRBD1 (6 bases). Germline CDR1 reads SGDLS; CDR2 reads YYNGEE. With 2 bases removed from V and 3 bases from J, the gap between germline ends came to 10 bases. The CDR3 is made up of 14 amino acids. The variable domain in full, completed from reference TRBV9 and TRBJ2-3, reads DSGVTQTPKHLITATGQRVTLRCSPRSGDLSVYWYQQSLDQGLQFLIQYYNGEERAKGNILERFSAQQFPDLHSELNLSSLELGDSALYFCASSVARGTDTQYFGPGTRLTVL.

On this clone: The sample has other DNA sequences that encode this CDR3 too. This rearrangement joins TRBV28 to TRBJ1-2; no firm D call. V dropped 6 bases and J dropped 2 bases, with 4 bases sitting between them. This CDR3 region has 11 residues. Germline CDR1 MDHEN, CDR2 SYDVKM. Here the CDR3 reads CASRGNYGYTF. CDR3 bases: TGTGCCAGCAGGGGCAACTATGGCTACACCTTC.

The genes are TRBV27 and TRBJ1-1; D ambiguous. V gave up 6 bases and J gave up 3 bases, with 17 bases separating them. From germline, CDR1 is MNHEY and CDR2 SMNVEV (reference sequence). The CDR3 extends over 15 amino acids. The CDR3 coding sequence is TGTGCCAGCAGCCTTTGGGGTGTATGGGACACTGAAGCTTTCTTT. Translated: CASSLWGVWDTEAFF.

This clone has just one count. This rearrangement joins TRBV4-1 to TRBJ2-3, with 12 bases aligning to TRBD2. Germline CDR1 MGHRA, CDR2 YSYEKL. The CDR3 consists of 18 residues. The junction had 14 bases not matched to a gene; V was cut back by 4 bases and J by 6 bases. The CDR3 loop reads CASSLRPLAGGSWDTQYF. The CDR3 coding sequence is TGCGCCAGCAGCCTGAGACCACTAGCGGGGGGATCGTGGGATACGCAGTATTTT.

The table lists this clone with a count of one. This chain uses TRBV9 with TRBJ1-1; no clear D. Germline V gene sequence: CDR1 SGDLS, CDR2 YYNGEE. This CDR3 is built from 12 residues. Trimming took 4 bases from V and 8 from J, leaving 12 bases between them. The CDR3 loop is CASSFPPGEAFF. The CDR3 nucleotides read TGTGCCAGCAGCTTCCCCCCGGGGGAAGCTTTCTTT.

The CDR3 protein is CASRDLPRTGELFF. The CDR3 nucleotides are TGTGCCAGCAGAGATCTCCCCCGCACCGGGGAGCTGTTTTTT. The chain recombines TRBV7-3 with TRBJ2-2; no clear D. Trimming cost V 6 bases and J 4 bases, with 12 bases left between them. The germline CDR1 and CDR2 sequences are SGHTA and FQGTGA. The CDR3 runs to 14 residues.

The rearrangement links TRBV9 to TRBJ1-4; D remains unclear. The germline V gene encodes CDR1 SGDLS and CDR2 YYNGEE. The CDR3 covers 15 residues. V lost 4 bases to trimming and J lost 12 bases, with 22 bases between them. For the CDR3, the DNA is TGTGCCAGCAGCACCCGTAGGGAACCCGAAGGCGAACTGTTTTTT. Protein product: CASSTRREPEGELFF.

The genes are TRBV2 and TRBJ1-1; no clear D gene. There are 12 residues in the CDR3. CDR1 SNHLY and CDR2 FYNNEI come from the germline V gene. V shed 4 bases and J shed 7 bases, with 10 bases lying between them. The CDR3 sequence: CASSVTGSEAFF. The CDR3 bases are TGTGCCAGCAGTGTAACCGGCAGTGAAGCTTTCTTT.

The chain is built from TRBV5-5 and TRBJ2-7; 9 nucleotides align to TRBD1. With V trimmed by 1 base and J by 1 base, 3 bases remained unmatched. This CDR3 region has 15 residues. Per the germline V gene, CDR1 is SGHKS and CDR2 is YYEKEE (reference sequence). CDR3 sequence: CASSLPGQGSYEQYF. For the CDR3, the DNA is TGTGCCAGCAGCTTGCCCGGACAGGGGTCCTACGAGCAGTACTTC.

The V call is TRBV7-3, the J call TRBJ1-3; the D is unclear. V was cut by 3 bases and J by 4 bases, with 10 bases left in between. The V gene's germline CDR1 is SGHTA and CDR2 FQGTGA. The CDR3 has 14 residues. The CDR3 nucleotides are TGTGCCAGCAGCTTGGGAAGTCTGGGAAACACCATATATTTT. Its protein is CASSLGSLGNTIYF.

This chain joins TRBV6-1 and TRBJ2-3; D ambiguous. The CDR3 covers 16 residues. Per germline, CDR1 MNHNS and CDR2 SASEGT. The V gene lost 4 bases and the J gene lost 2 bases, with 16 bases spanning the gap. CDR3 loop: CASSALRHLPTDTQYF. Here the CDR3 DNA reads TGTGCCAGCAGTGCACTTAGACACCTCCCCACAGATACGCAGTATTTT.

Comments on this clone: The same CDR3 also results from other DNA sequences found in this sample. The chain recombines TRBV12-3 or TRBV12-4 with TRBJ1-4; D is uncertain. Trimming stripped 3 bases from V and 7 bases from J, with 3 bases between. The CDR3 totals 11 residues. Here the CDR3 reads CASSLGEKLFF. For the CDR3, the DNA is TGTGCCAGCAGTTTGGGTGAAAAACTGTTTTTT.

The CDR3 spells CASSQSPLPAGNTIYF. CDR3 DNA sequence: TGCGCCAGCAGCCAAAGCCCCCTCCCGGCTGGAAACACCATATATTTT. The rearrangement links TRBV4-1 to TRBJ1-3, with unresolved D. Germline lookup yields CDR1 MGHRA and CDR2 YSYEKL. V was cut by 2 bases and J by 2 bases, with 13 bases left in between. This CDR3 contains 16 residues.

The rearrangement links TRBV7-8 to TRBJ2-2; 8 positions match TRBD2. Germline loops: CDR1 SGHVS, CDR2 FQNEAQ. Trimming took 0 bases from V and 5 from J; bases not matched to a gene: 2. CDR3 size: 15 residues. The CDR3 sequence: CASSLAGGETGELFF. In DNA, the CDR3 is TGTGCCAGCAGCTTAGCCGGGGGGGAGACCGGGGAGCTGTTTTTT.

The chain couples TRBV7-8 to TRBJ1-5, with D tentatively TRBD1 (5 bases). The ends were cut back, 1 base at V and 7 bases at J, with 14 bases in the middle. Germline V gene data show CDR1 as SGHVS and CDR2 as FQNEAQ. The CDR3 covers 15 residues. The CDR3 loop reads CASSLGSGAGQPQHF. CDR3 DNA sequence: TGTGCCAGCAGCTTAGGAAGCGGGGCTGGACAGCCCCAGCATTTT.

The V and J genes are TRBV30 and TRBJ2-2, with 8 bases matching TRBD1. J lost 5 bases, V lost 1 base, and 6 bases had no gene match. The CDR3 spans 15 residues. Germline V CDR1 and CDR2: GTSNPN, SVGIG (reference sequence). The CDR3 loop reads CAWSAGGSITGELFF. DNA for the CDR3: TGTGCCTGGAGTGCAGGGGGCTCGATTACCGGGGAGCTGTTTTTT.

The chain recombines TRBV15 with TRBJ2-2; D not certain. Germline CDR1 LNHNV, CDR2 YYDKDF (reference sequence). Trimming removed 5 bases from V and 1 base from J, with 8 bases in between. CDR3 length: 14 amino acids. The CDR3 DNA reads as TGTGCCACCAGCCCCGACTGGAACACCGGGGAGCTGTTTTTT. Amino acid sequence: CATSPDWNTGELFF.

V usage is TRBV27 and J usage is TRBJ1-6; weak D call: TRBD1 (5 bases). The CDR3 has 15 amino acids. Trimming removed 5 bases from V and 7 bases from J, with 15 bases in between. The germline V gene has CDR1 MNHEY and CDR2 SMNVEV (reference sequence). The CDR3 DNA follows: TGTGCCAGCAGTCAACGCGGCGGGGGAAATTCACCCCTCCACTTT. Amino acid sequence: CASSQRGGGNSPLHF.

This clone was picked up one time. This chain uses TRBV2 with TRBJ2-7; 9 nucleotides match TRBD2. The CDR3 consists of 15 residues. The ends lost 3 bases at V and 2 bases at J; junction bases unmatched: 5. Germline V CDR1 and CDR2: SNHLY, FYNNEI. In DNA, the CDR3 is TGTGCCAGCAGTGAGACTAGCGGCAAACCCTACGAGCAGTACTTC. Protein sequence: CASSETSGKPYEQYF. The entire variable domain, with the rest obtained from reference TRBV2 and TRBJ2-7, is as follows: EPEVTQTPSHQVTQMGQEVILRCVPISNHLYFYWYRQILGQKVEFLVSFYNNEISEKSEIFDDQFSVERPDGSNFTLKIRSTKLEDSAMYFCASSETSGKPYEQYFGPGTRLTVT.

The J gene is TRBJ2-1, the V gene TRBV6-2 or TRBV6-3; 9 nucleotides line up with TRBD2. CDR3 length: 16 residues. The V gene end was trimmed by 6 bases and the J gene end by 10 bases; junction bases not matched to a gene: 16. CDR1 and CDR2 from the germline V gene are MNHEY and SVGEGT. CDR3 nucleotide sequence: TGTGCCAGCAGCCGACTAGCGGACCCCCCTTGGGAAGAGCAGTTCTTC. The encoded protein is CASSRLADPPWEEQFF.

This clone was detected once. The chain recombines TRBV19 with TRBJ1-5, with unresolved D. The CDR3 consists of 15 residues. Germline V gene lookup returns CDR1 LNHDA and CDR2 SQIVND (reference sequence). The germline V and J ends were trimmed by 3 bases and 4 bases, with 13 bases remaining between them. CDR3 protein: CASSMGSLLNQPQHF. The CDR3 coding sequence is TGTGCCAGTAGTATGGGCAGTCTTTTGAATCAGCCCCAGCATTTT.